This passage covers 29 T cell receptor beta chains from one sample sequenced in a study of cytomegalovirus exposure and HLA in healthy donors (dated by TCRdb to 2017 to 2019). Library construction relied on the immunoSEQ multiplex PCR assay. For the multiplex PCR, a mixture combining 60 forward primers for TCR Vbeta segments and 13 reverse primers for TCR Jbeta segments was used. The table comes from immuneACCESS by way of TCRdb, which keeps in-frame sequences with V and J called. Part of the clones is missing from these tables; in studies checked, under half for an unresolved V gene and the rest for unknown reasons. The sample yields 150,000 to 200,000 clones; around 62% were counted once. 2.5% to 3% of the sample is taken by the ten largest. The source material was PBMCs. The source is a middle-aged man in good health and CMV-seronegative.

The chain couples TRBV28 to TRBJ2-3; D perhaps matches TRBD2 (6 bases). Germline-derived CDR1 and CDR2 are MDHEN and SYDVKM. CDR3 size: 14 residues. Trimming took 4 bases from V and 8 from J, leaving 16 bases between them. The DNA for the CDR3 is TGTGCCAGCAGTTATAAGGGACCGGGGGTTACGCAGTATTTT. This sequence encodes CASSYKGPGVTQYF. Together with reference TRBV28 and TRBJ2-3, the CDR3 gives the full variable domain: DVKVTQSSRYLVKRTGEKVFLECVQDMDHENMFWYRQDPGLGLRLIYFSYDVKMKEKGDIPEGYSVSREKKERFSLILESASTNQTSMYLCASSYKGPGVTQYFGPGTRLTVL.

A word on this clone: The junction does not match germline at one end; this may be a read error. The V gene is TRBV7-3, the J gene TRBJ1-1; 7 bases agree with TRBD1. Germline CDR1 SGHTA, CDR2 FQGTGA. This CDR3 has 15 residues. CDR3 sequence: CASSLTTGLKTEAFF. In DNA form, the CDR3 reads TGTGCCAGCAGCTTGACGACAGGGCTGAAAACTGAAGCTTTCTTT.

This chain connects TRBV27 to TRBJ1-6, with D possibly being TRBD1 (6 bases). CDR1 MNHEY and CDR2 SMNVEV come from the germline V gene (reference sequence). CDR3 length: 15 amino acids. The V end lost 7 bases, the J end lost 1 base, and 11 bases lay between the germline ends. CDR3 bases: TGTGCCAGCAAGCAGGGGATTTCCTATAATTCACCCCTCCACTTT. Its protein is CASKQGISYNSPLHF.

The chain joins TRBV4-2 to TRBJ2-1; 7 positions agree with TRBD2. V lost 0 bases, J lost 4 bases, and 9 bases stayed unmatched. This CDR3 is 17 amino acids long. Germline assignment: CDR1 LGHNA and CDR2 YNFKEQ. DNA of the CDR3: TGTGCCAGCAGCCAAGAGGATAGCGGGCTACCTTACAATGAGCAGTTCTTC. Its translation: CASSQEDSGLPYNEQFF.

The rearrangement links TRBV2 to TRBJ2-3, with D perhaps matching TRBD2 (5 bases). CDR3 length: 14 amino acids. Germline CDR1 SNHLY, CDR2 FYNNEI. V shed 7 bases and J shed 0 bases, with 11 bases lying between them. The CDR3 region is CASKRSGSTDTQYF. DNA of the CDR3: TGTGCCAGCAAGCGAAGCGGAAGCACAGATACGCAGTATTTT.

The V and J genes are TRBV19 and TRBJ2-3, with TRBD2 as a possible D gene (6 bases). Germline-derived CDR1 and CDR2 are LNHDA and SQIVND (reference sequence). Trimming shortened V by 7 bases and J by 5 bases, and 19 bases separated the two germline ends. The CDR3 is 15 amino acids. The CDR3 loop reads CASNPPGQGGDTQYF. The CDR3 nucleotides read TGTGCCAGTAATCCCCCCGGGCAGGGAGGAGATACGCAGTATTTT.

This chain uses TRBV30 with TRBJ2-5; 8 bases are shared with TRBD2. The trim removed 5 bases at V and 4 bases at J, leaving 6 bases unmatched. The CDR3 length is 13 residues. Germline lookup yields CDR1 GTSNPN and CDR2 SVGIG (reference sequence). The CDR3 sequence: CAWGGLAGETQYF. CDR3 coding DNA: TGTGCCTGGGGCGGACTAGCCGGAGAGACCCAGTACTTC.

V gene TRBV5-1 combines with J gene TRBJ2-2, with D perhaps TRBD2 (6 bases). The CDR3 runs 16 residues. Trimming removed 1 base from V and 5 bases from J, with 15 bases in between. Germline-derived CDR1 and CDR2 are SGHRS and YFSETQ. The CDR3 sequence: CASSLQASELTGELFF. The CDR3 region has the DNA TGCGCCAGCAGCTTGCAGGCTAGCGAATTAACCGGGGAGCTGTTTTTT.

This chain links TRBV7-9 with TRBJ2-1, with TRBD2 as a possible D gene (5 bases). V was trimmed by 1 base and J by 5 bases, leaving 9 bases between them. The CDR3 extends over 14 amino acids. The germline V gene encodes CDR1 SEHNR and CDR2 FQNEAQ (reference sequence). This chain's CDR3 is CASSLVPGNNEQFF. CDR3 coding DNA: TGTGCCAGCAGCTTAGTACCCGGGAACAATGAGCAGTTCTTC.

CDR3: CASSERTSGAHYEQYF. CDR3 bases: TGTGCCAGCAGTGAAAGGACTAGCGGGGCTCACTACGAGCAGTACTTC. The rearrangement joins TRBV27 to TRBJ2-7; 12 nucleotides agree with TRBD2. From germline, CDR1 is MNHEY and CDR2 SMNVEV (reference sequence). The CDR3 sequence is 16 residues long. J was trimmed by 3 bases and V by 5 bases; bases with no gene match: 8.

The V call is TRBV11-1, the J call TRBJ2-1, with D perhaps matching TRBD1 (6 bases). Trimming cost V 3 bases and J 1 base, with 7 bases left between them. The CDR3 consists of 14 residues. From germline, CDR1 is SGHAT and CDR2 FQDESV (reference sequence). The CDR3 here is CASSLGASYNEQFF. CDR3 coding DNA: TGTGCCAGCAGCTTGGGGGCTTCCTACAATGAGCAGTTCTTC. Complete variable domain (other parts from reference TRBV11-1 and TRBJ2-1): EAEVAQSPRYKITEKSQAVAFWCDPISGHATLYWYRQILGQGPELLVQFQDESVVDDSQLPKDRFSAERLKGVDSTLKIQPAELGDSAMYLCASSLGASYNEQFFGPGTRLTVL.

The V call is TRBV4-3, the J call TRBJ1-2, with 8 bases aligning to TRBD1. V trimming: 4 bases; J trimming: 11 bases; junction bases outside the gene matches: 12. The germline gives CDR1 LGHNA, CDR2 YSLEER. The CDR3 covers 14 residues. The DNA of the CDR3 is TGCGCCAGCAGCCCCCTAGTAGGACAGGGAAGTTACACCTTC. It yields the protein CASSPLVGQGSYTF.

The rearrangement links TRBV4-3 to TRBJ2-2; the D is unclear. The V and J ends lost 1 base and 5 bases respectively, with 8 bases between them. The CDR3 runs 14 residues. The germline gives CDR1 LGHNA, CDR2 YSLEER. CDR3 sequence reads: CASSQVDGTGELFF. As DNA, the CDR3 is TGCGCCAGCAGCCAAGTTGACGGGACCGGGGAGCTGTTTTTT.

The V gene is TRBV7-2, the J gene TRBJ1-3; D call uncertain. This CDR3 spans 15 amino acids. The germline V gene has CDR1 SGHTA and CDR2 FQGNSA. Trimming shortened V by 1 base and J by 4 bases, and 11 bases separated the two germline ends. This chain's CDR3 is CASSLVSRSGNTIYF. The CDR3 region has the DNA TGTGCCAGCAGCTTAGTATCTCGGTCCGGAAACACCATATATTTT.

The chain links TRBV7-2 to TRBJ2-3; 14 nucleotides agree with TRBD2. CDR1 SGHTA and CDR2 FQGNSA come from the germline V gene. J gave up 4 bases and V 1 base, and 1 base lay outside the gene matches. This CDR3 contains 16 residues. This CDR3 reads CASSLGLAGGADTQYF. The CDR3 nucleotides read TGTGCCAGCAGCTTAGGACTAGCGGGAGGGGCAGATACGCAGTATTTT.

The genes are TRBV7-2 and TRBJ2-1; D is possibly TRBD1 (6 bases). The CDR3 spans 15 residues. The germline CDR1 and CDR2 sequences are SGHTA and FQGNSA. V dropped 4 bases and J dropped 4 bases, with 14 bases sitting between them. The CDR3 bases are TGTGCCAGCAGCTCCCTAGGGGGTGGATACAATGAGCAGTTCTTC. This sequence encodes CASSSLGGGYNEQFF.

This clone appeared once. The rearrangement joins TRBV6-1 to TRBJ2-5, with D possibly matching TRBD1 (6 bases). This CDR3 is 17 amino acids long. Germline values: CDR1 MNHNS, CDR2 SASEGT. Trimming removed 1 base from V and 5 bases from J, with 20 bases in between. The CDR3 here is CASSEGSLLVQGETQYF. The CDR3 nucleotides read TGTGCCAGCAGTGAAGGCTCCTTACTAGTACAGGGTGAGACCCAGTACTTC.

CDR3 bases: TGTGCCAGCAGCGAACACAGGGGAAACTATGGCTACACCTTC. As protein: CASSEHRGNYGYTF. The rearrangement links TRBV7-2 to TRBJ1-2; 7 bases line up with TRBD1. Germline lookup yields CDR1 SGHTA and CDR2 FQGNSA. The CDR3 is 14 residues long. With 5 bases clipped from V and 2 bases from J, the junction kept 5 bases outside the gene matches.

DNA of the CDR3: TGTGCCAGCAGCGCCGCCGGGACTAGCGGGAGTGTCACCGGGGAGCTGTTTTTT. It is translated as CASSAAGTSGSVTGELFF. The chain has TRBV5-6 and TRBJ2-2, with 14 nucleotides matching TRBD2. Germline V gene data show CDR1 as SGHDT and CDR2 as YYEEEE. The CDR3 spans 18 residues. With 4 bases clipped from V and 4 bases from J, the junction kept 9 bases outside the gene matches.

The rearrangement joins TRBV28 to TRBJ1-5; the D is unclear. The CDR3 runs to 14 residues. Looked up from germline, CDR1 is MDHEN and CDR2 is SYDVKM. V was shortened by 2 bases and J by 0 bases, with 5 bases between the two germline ends. CDR3 sequence: CASSLGVSNQPQHF. In DNA, the CDR3 is TGTGCCAGCAGTTTAGGAGTTAGCAATCAGCCCCAGCATTTT.

The rearrangement joins TRBV30 to TRBJ2-7, with D possibly being TRBD1 (5 bases). The germline CDR1 and CDR2 sequences are GTSNPN and SVGIG (reference sequence). The CDR3 loop spans 11 amino acids. The V end lost 6 bases, the J end lost 6 bases, and 12 bases lay between the germline ends. The CDR3 sequence is CACLWGLEQYF. The CDR3 bases are TGTGCCTGCTTGTGGGGCCTCGAGCAGTACTTC. Looking up the rest from reference TRBV30 and TRBJ2-7 gives the full variable domain: SQTIHQWPATLVQPVGSPLSLECTVEGTSNPNLYWYRQAAGRGLQLLFYSVGIGQISSEVPQNLSASRPQDRQFILSSKKLLLSDSGFYLCACLWGLEQYFGPGTRLTVT.

The J gene is TRBJ1-1, the V gene TRBV7-9, with no clear D. V lost 1 base, J lost 1 base, and 7 bases lay in between. The CDR3 is 14 amino acids. CDR1 and CDR2 from the germline V gene are SEHNR and FQNEAQ (reference sequence). DNA of the CDR3: TGTGCCAGCAGCTTAGACACTAGGAACACTGAAGCTTTCTTT. Protein product: CASSLDTRNTEAFF.

This chain connects TRBV7-6 to TRBJ2-2; the match to TRBD2 covers 9 bases. The J segment lost 0 bases and the V segment lost 4 bases, leaving 3 bases of the junction unmatched. The CDR3 is made up of 16 amino acids. CDR1 is SGHVS, CDR2 FNYEAQ, per germline. The CDR3 loop is CASSWVAGANTGELFF. The DNA for the CDR3 is TGTGCCAGCAGCTGGGTAGCGGGAGCGAACACCGGGGAGCTGTTTTTT.

This clone came up a few times. The CDR3 is CASSLEGTGDAYEQYF. The CDR3 bases are TGTGCCAGCAGCTTAGAAGGGACAGGGGATGCCTACGAGCAGTACTTC. The chain couples TRBV7-2 to TRBJ2-5; 10 bases map to TRBD1. The J call is doubtful: the DNA matches TRBJ2-7 better. The germline V gene has CDR1 SGHTA and CDR2 FQGNSA. The CDR3 extends over 16 amino acids.

V gene TRBV2 combines with J gene TRBJ2-1, with D perhaps TRBD2 (6 bases). The CDR3 has 16 amino acids. The germline V gene encodes CDR1 SNHLY and CDR2 FYNNEI. The germline V and J ends were trimmed by 7 bases and 0 bases, with 16 bases remaining between them. The CDR3 sequence is CASMSRGIGSYNEQFF. The CDR3 coding sequence is TGTGCCAGCATGAGTCGGGGGATAGGCTCCTACAATGAGCAGTTCTTC.

This clone was detected a few times. Here the CDR3 reads CATSRDPGRSYNEQFF. The CDR3 DNA is TGTGCCACCAGCAGAGATCCAGGTCGCTCCTACAATGAGCAGTTCTTC. The genes are TRBV15 and TRBJ2-1, with D uncertain. The germline V gene encodes CDR1 LNHNV and CDR2 YYDKDF (reference sequence). V lost 0 bases, J lost 0 bases, and 9 bases lay in between. The CDR3 length is 16 residues.

V gene TRBV11-2 combines with J gene TRBJ2-7; weak D call: TRBD2 (6 bases). CDR1 is SGHAT, CDR2 FQNNGV, per germline. Trimming took 5 bases from V and 1 from J, leaving 15 bases between them. The CDR3 length is 15 residues. The CDR3 bases are TGTGCCAGCAGCCGGACGTCTGGGACTTCCTACGAGCAGTACTTC. Translated: CASSRTSGTSYEQYF.

This clone was seen only a few times. This chain joins TRBV5-4 and TRBJ2-6; D gene ambiguous. With 0 bases removed from V and 0 bases from J, the gap between germline ends came to 7 bases. The CDR3 loop spans 16 amino acids. Germline V gene data show CDR1 as SGHNT and CDR2 as YYREEE (reference sequence). CDR3 in amino acids: CASSLDQDSGANVLTF. CDR3 sequence (DNA): TGTGCCAGCAGCTTGGATCAGGACTCTGGGGCCAACGTCCTGACTTTC.

The rearrangement uses TRBV5-4 and TRBJ2-3, with D perhaps TRBD2 (5 bases). Trimming cost V 0 bases and J 6 bases, with 14 bases left between them. CDR1 and CDR2 from the germline V gene are SGHNT and YYREEE (reference sequence). The CDR3 spans 15 residues. In DNA, the CDR3 is TGTGCCAGCAGCTTGGGGACGGGGTTAGGGGATACGCAGTATTTT. Protein sequence: CASSLGTGLGDTQYF.